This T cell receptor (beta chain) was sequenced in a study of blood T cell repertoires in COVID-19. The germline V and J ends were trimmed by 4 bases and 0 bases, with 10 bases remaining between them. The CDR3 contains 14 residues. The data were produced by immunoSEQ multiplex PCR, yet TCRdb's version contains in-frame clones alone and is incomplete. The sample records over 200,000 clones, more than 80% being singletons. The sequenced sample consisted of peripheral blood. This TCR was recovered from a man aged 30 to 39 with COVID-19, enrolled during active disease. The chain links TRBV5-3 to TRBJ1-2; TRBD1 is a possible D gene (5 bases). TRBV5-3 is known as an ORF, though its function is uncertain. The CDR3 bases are TGTGCCAGAAGCCGAGCCAGGGCTAACTATGGCTACACCTTC. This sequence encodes CARSRARANYGYTF.